Below, one TCR beta chain is given with its context. Antigen specificity is unknown. The sample originates from a study of cytomegalovirus exposure and HLA in healthy donors. Study as a whole: Later, an analysis reported that the roughly 120 validation repertoires had used the same platform as the roughly 720 first-cohort repertoires.

The table came from immunoSEQ multiplex PCR; TCRdb's copy has only in-frame clones and leaves some out. The table records 65,000 or so clones, roughly nine tenths of them present only once. Trimming removed 3 bases at V and 2 bases at J, with 9 bases between. CDR1 is SGDLS, CDR2 YYNGEE, per germline. This CDR3 is 14 amino acids long. Study-level results: Overall, around 160 TCR beta chains were annotated as cytomegalovirus-associated. The dataset shows that most TCR sequences were rare, while some public TCRs occurred in many donors.

V is TRBV9 and J is TRBJ2-1; D perhaps matches TRBD2 (5 bases). Sequenced sample: PBMCs. The clonotype originates from a woman between 18 and 29 years old in good health and CMV-seronegative. The DNA for the CDR3 is TGTGCCAGCAGCGGGCAGAGGGCCTACAATGAGCAGTTCTTC. Translated, it gives CASSGQRAYNEQFF.